Each of the 20 T cell receptor beta chains below was sequenced from the same sample in a study of cytomegalovirus exposure and HLA in healthy donors. The primer mix had 60 Vbeta and 13 Jbeta primers. Using immunoSEQ multiplex PCR, the repertoire was profiled, and TCRdb retains in-frame clones only, with some absent. The sample lists some 200,000 clones; 82% were seen once. The sequenced sample was PBMCs. The receptor set was obtained from a woman aged 18-29 years in good health and CMV-seronegative.

This chain links TRBV4-2 with TRBJ1-4; 10 bases are a match to TRBD1. V lost 1 base, J lost 8 bases, and 4 bases stayed unmatched. Looked up from germline, CDR1 is LGHNA and CDR2 is YNFKEQ. The CDR3 extends over 15 amino acids. DNA of the CDR3: TGTGCCAGCAGCCAAGGGGACAGGGGAGAGGAAAAACTGTTTTTT. Translating it yields CASSQGDRGEEKLFF.

V is TRBV19 and J is TRBJ1-2; D is undetermined. This CDR3 has 13 amino acids. The germline V and J ends were trimmed by 4 bases and 3 bases, with 9 bases remaining between them. Germline CDR1 and CDR2: LNHDA and SQIVND (reference sequence). CDR3 sequence: CASSNQIYYGYTF. The CDR3 coding sequence is TGTGCCAGTAGTAATCAGATTTACTATGGCTACACCTTC.

The rearrangement joins TRBV9 to TRBJ2-5, with 12 nucleotides matching TRBD2. The CDR3 consists of 17 residues. The germline CDR1 and CDR2 sequences are SGDLS and YYNGEE. After removal of 4 bases from V and 4 bases from J, the junction contained 11 bases not matched to a gene. The CDR3 protein is CASSLDGLLAGGETQYF. The CDR3, as DNA: TGTGCCAGCAGCCTAGATGGGCTACTAGCGGGAGGAGAGACCCAGTACTTC.

The chain joins TRBV6-1 to TRBJ1-5, with D possibly being TRBD1 (5 bases). CDR1 is MNHNS, CDR2 SASEGT, per germline. V was trimmed by 3 bases and J by 3 bases, leaving 18 bases between them. The length of the CDR3 is 17 residues. CDR3 in amino acids: CASSDHLGRPANQPQHF. The CDR3 DNA is TGTGCCAGCAGTGATCACCTGGGGCGGCCCGCCAATCAGCCCCAGCATTTT.

The chain employs TRBV27 and TRBJ2-1, with D uncertain. The CDR3 has 12 residues. Germline CDR1 is MNHEY and CDR2 is SMNVEV (reference sequence). V shed 3 bases and J shed 16 bases, with 16 bases lying between them. The DNA for the CDR3 is TGTGCCAGCAGTTTCGGAGCCAGAGCAACATTCTTC. This encodes CASSFGARATFF.

The chain is built from TRBV5-4 and TRBJ1-1, with D perhaps TRBD1 (6 bases). Germline CDR1 SGHNT, CDR2 YYREEE (reference sequence). Between the trimmed V and J ends, which lost 1 base and 7 bases, there was a span of 11 bases. The CDR3 covers 13 residues. The CDR3 loop reads CASSLPGGIEAFF. In nucleotides, the CDR3 is TGTGCCAGCAGCTTGCCGGGGGGCATTGAAGCTTTCTTT.

The chain recombines TRBV5-5 with TRBJ2-2; 12 nucleotides line up with TRBD2. Germline CDR1 is SGHKS and CDR2 is YYEKEE (reference sequence). This CDR3 is 15 amino acids long. The V gene end was trimmed by 7 bases and the J gene end by 1 base; junction bases not matched to a gene: 2. CDR3 sequence: CASGLAGLNTGELFF. Here the CDR3 DNA reads TGTGCCAGCGGACTAGCGGGACTGAACACCGGGGAGCTGTTTTTT.

V usage is TRBV6-1 and J usage is TRBJ1-1; D is unclear. CDR3 length: 15 amino acids. The germline V gene has CDR1 MNHNS and CDR2 SASEGT. Trimming stripped 2 bases from V and 2 bases from J, with 12 bases between. CDR3 bases: TGTGCCAGCAGTGAACCGCGGGAAGTCAACACTGAAGCTTTCTTT. Encoded protein: CASSEPREVNTEAFF.

CDR3 sequence: CASDQGNFVYEQYF. The CDR3 nucleotides read TGTGCCAGCGACCAGGGGAACTTTGTGTACGAGCAGTACTTC. The V and J genes are TRBV2 and TRBJ2-7; maybe TRBD1 (6 bases). This CDR3 spans 14 amino acids. V gave up 8 bases and J gave up 4 bases, with 18 bases separating them. Germline V gene data show CDR1 as SNHLY and CDR2 as FYNNEI.

This sequence joins TRBV19 and TRBJ2-3, with a possible D match to TRBD1 (6 bases). Germline V gives CDR1 LNHDA, CDR2 SQIVND (reference sequence). The CDR3 sequence is 15 residues long. Trimming cost V 1 base and J 6 bases, with 14 bases left between them. The CDR3 loop is CASSIATGSSDTQYF. In DNA form, the CDR3 reads TGTGCCAGTAGTATAGCCACAGGGTCTAGCGATACGCAGTATTTT.

V gene TRBV25-1 combines with J gene TRBJ2-1; 9 bases are a match to TRBD2. The CDR3 has 14 amino acids. Germline-derived CDR1 and CDR2 are MGHDK and SYGVNS. Germline trimming cut 4 bases from V and 6 bases from J; bases unmatched to any gene: 4. The DNA for the CDR3 is TGTGCCAGCAGTGCCAGCGGGAGGTTCAATGAGCAGTTCTTC. It yields the protein CASSASGRFNEQFF.

Only one count was recorded for this clone. The chain links TRBV6-1 to TRBJ2-7; 10 bases line up with TRBD2. The V gene end was trimmed by 4 bases and the J gene end by 0 bases; junction bases not matched to a gene: 9. CDR1 is MNHNS, CDR2 SASEGT, per germline. CDR3 length equals 17 residues. CDR3: CASSGATSGLSSYEQYF. DNA of the CDR3: TGTGCCAGCAGTGGCGCGACTAGCGGGCTTAGCTCCTACGAGCAGTACTTC.

This chain joins TRBV5-5 and TRBJ2-7; D perhaps matches TRBD2 (5 bases). The germline V gene has CDR1 SGHKS and CDR2 YYEKEE (reference sequence). V was trimmed by 0 bases and J by 6 bases, leaving 16 bases between them. CDR3 size: 15 residues. Here the CDR3 DNA reads TGTGCCAGCAGCTTGGCCGGGAACAGATTGGTCGAGCAGTACTTC. Translated: CASSLAGNRLVEQYF.

This clone was observed a single time. This sequence joins TRBV6-1 and TRBJ1-4; 11 nucleotides align to TRBD1. V shed 6 bases, J shed 8 bases, and the junction held 5 bases outside the gene matches. Looked up from germline, CDR1 is MNHNS and CDR2 is SASEGT. There are 14 residues in the CDR3. The CDR3 DNA reads as TGTGCCAGCAGCTGGACAGGGGGCGTAGAAAAACTGTTTTTT. Amino acids: CASSWTGGVEKLFF.

The chain has TRBV28 and TRBJ2-5; possible D gene TRBD2, 7 bases. V dropped 2 bases and J dropped 3 bases, with 16 bases sitting between them. Germline CDR1 reads MDHEN; CDR2 reads SYDVKM. The CDR3 sequence is 16 residues long. CDR3 DNA sequence: TGTGCCAGCAGTTTAGTTGGGGGGGCGCCCGAAGAGACCCAGTACTTC. This gives the protein CASSLVGGAPEETQYF.

The V and J genes are TRBV7-8 and TRBJ1-1; D gene ambiguous. The germline V gene has CDR1 SGHVS and CDR2 FQNEAQ. The V end lost 5 bases, the J end lost 2 bases, and 9 bases lay between the germline ends. There are 13 residues in the CDR3. CDR3 bases: TGTGCCAGCAGCCCCTCCCTTAACACTGAAGCTTTCTTT. Translating gives CASSPSLNTEAFF.

V and J are TRBV7-8 and TRBJ2-7; a possible D gene is TRBD2 (6 bases). This CDR3 spans 13 amino acids. Germline values: CDR1 SGHVS, CDR2 FQNEAQ. Trimming took off 4 bases at V and 4 bases at J, with 11 bases between the two ends. The CDR3 DNA follows: TGTGCCAGCAGCTACGGGACTTTTTACGAGCAGTACTTC. Protein product: CASSYGTFYEQYF.

This sequence joins TRBV9 and TRBJ2-5, with 7 nucleotides matching TRBD2. J was trimmed by 2 bases and V by 4 bases; bases with no gene match: 20. The CDR3 runs to 19 residues. CDR1 is SGDLS, CDR2 YYNGEE, per germline. The DNA for the CDR3 is TGTGCCAGCAGCCCCAGTTGGGGGGGTGCTTCGGGTACTCAAGAGACCCAGTACTTC. Translation gives CASSPSWGGASGTQETQYF.

The gene calls are TRBV4-1 and TRBJ2-7; 10 nucleotides line up with TRBD1. The CDR3 spans 14 residues. The germline V gene has CDR1 MGHRA and CDR2 YSYEKL. V lost 6 bases to trimming and J lost 2 bases; unmatched junction nucleotides: 4. CDR3 sequence reads: CASSTGTGAYEQYF. The CDR3 DNA is TGCGCCAGCAGTACCGGGACAGGGGCCTACGAGCAGTACTTC.

CDR3 nucleotides: TGTGCCAGCAGTCAACGGAGTACGAACACCGGGGAGCTGTTTTTT. This codes for CASSQRSTNTGELFF. The gene calls are TRBV28 and TRBJ2-2; D gene uncertain. V was clipped by 5 bases and J by 0 bases, with 10 bases between them. Germline lookup yields CDR1 MDHEN and CDR2 SYDVKM. The CDR3 has 15 amino acids.